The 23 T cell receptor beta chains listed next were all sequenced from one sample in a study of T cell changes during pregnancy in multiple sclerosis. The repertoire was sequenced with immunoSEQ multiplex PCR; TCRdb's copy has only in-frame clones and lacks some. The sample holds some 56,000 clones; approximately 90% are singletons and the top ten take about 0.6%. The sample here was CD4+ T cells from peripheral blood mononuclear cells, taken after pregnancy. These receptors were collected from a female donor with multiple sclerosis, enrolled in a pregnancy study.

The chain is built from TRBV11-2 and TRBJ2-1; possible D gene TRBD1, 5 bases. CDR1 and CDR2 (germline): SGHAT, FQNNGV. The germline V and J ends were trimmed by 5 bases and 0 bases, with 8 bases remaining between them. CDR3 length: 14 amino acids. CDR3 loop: CASSPQGSYNEQFF. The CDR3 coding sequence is TGTGCCAGCAGCCCTCAGGGCTCCTACAATGAGCAGTTCTTC.

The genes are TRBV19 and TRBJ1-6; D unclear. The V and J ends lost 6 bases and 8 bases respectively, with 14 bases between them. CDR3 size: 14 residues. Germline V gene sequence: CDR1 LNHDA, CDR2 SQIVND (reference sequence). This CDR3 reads CASSPRVLDSPLHF. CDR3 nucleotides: TGTGCCAGTAGCCCTCGGGTCCTAGATTCACCCCTCCACTTT.

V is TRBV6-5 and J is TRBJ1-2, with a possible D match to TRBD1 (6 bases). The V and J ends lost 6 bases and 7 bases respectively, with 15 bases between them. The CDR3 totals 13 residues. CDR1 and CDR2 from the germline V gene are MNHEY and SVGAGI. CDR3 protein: CASRGQSFFGYTF. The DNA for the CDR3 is TGTGCCAGCAGGGGACAAAGTTTCTTTGGCTACACCTTC.

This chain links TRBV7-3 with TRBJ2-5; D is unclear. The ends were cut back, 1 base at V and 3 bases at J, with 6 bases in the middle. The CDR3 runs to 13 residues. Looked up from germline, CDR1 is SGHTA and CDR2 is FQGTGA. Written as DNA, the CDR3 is TGTGCCAGCAGCTTAATAGCAGAAGAGACCCAGTACTTC. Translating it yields CASSLIAEETQYF. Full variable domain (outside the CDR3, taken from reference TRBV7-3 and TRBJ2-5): GAGVSQTPSNKVTEKGKYVELRCDPISGHTALYWYRQSLGQGPEFLIYFQGTGAADDSGLPNDRFFAVRPEGSVSTLKIQRTERGDSAVYLCASSLIAEETQYFGPGTRLLVL.

CDR3 DNA: TGTGCCAGCAGCTTGGGTCACTCTGGGGCCAACGTCCTGACTTTC. It encodes CASSLGHSGANVLTF. The rearrangement joins TRBV5-6 to TRBJ2-6; D unclear. The CDR3 is 15 residues long. Germline-derived CDR1 and CDR2 are SGHDT and YYEEEE. The V and J ends lost 0 bases and 0 bases respectively, with 4 bases between them.

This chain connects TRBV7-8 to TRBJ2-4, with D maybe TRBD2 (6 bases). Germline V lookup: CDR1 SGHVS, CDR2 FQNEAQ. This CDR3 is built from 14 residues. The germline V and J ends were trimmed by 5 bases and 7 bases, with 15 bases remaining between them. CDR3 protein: CASSGRGINNIQYF. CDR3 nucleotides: TGTGCCAGCAGCGGCCGGGGGATCAATAACATTCAGTACTTC.

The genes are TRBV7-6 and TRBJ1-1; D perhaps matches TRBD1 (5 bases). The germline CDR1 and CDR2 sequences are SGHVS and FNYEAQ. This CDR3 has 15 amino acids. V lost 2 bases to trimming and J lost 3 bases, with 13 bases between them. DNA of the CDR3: TGTGCCAGCAGCTTAAGTATAGGAGGGGACACTGAAGCTTTCTTT. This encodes CASSLSIGGDTEAFF.

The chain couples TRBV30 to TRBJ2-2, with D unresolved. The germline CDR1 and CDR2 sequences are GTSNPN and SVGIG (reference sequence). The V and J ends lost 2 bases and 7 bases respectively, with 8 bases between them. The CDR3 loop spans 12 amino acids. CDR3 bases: TGTGCCTGGAGTCTACTTATCGGGGAGCTGTTTTTT. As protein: CAWSLLIGELFF.

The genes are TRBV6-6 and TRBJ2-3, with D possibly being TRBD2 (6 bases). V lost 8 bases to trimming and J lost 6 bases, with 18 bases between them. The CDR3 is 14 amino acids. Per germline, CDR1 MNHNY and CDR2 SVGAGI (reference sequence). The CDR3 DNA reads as TGTGCCAGCTCACTAGCTGAGTTTAGGGATACGCAGTATTTT. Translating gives CASSLAEFRDTQYF.

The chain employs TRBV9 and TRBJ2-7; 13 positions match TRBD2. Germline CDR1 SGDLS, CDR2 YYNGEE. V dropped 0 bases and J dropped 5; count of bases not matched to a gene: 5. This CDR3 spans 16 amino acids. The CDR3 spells CASSVETSGGSHEQYF. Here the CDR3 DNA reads TGTGCCAGCAGCGTAGAGACTAGCGGGGGGTCTCACGAGCAGTACTTC. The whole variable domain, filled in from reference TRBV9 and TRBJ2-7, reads DSGVTQTPKHLITATGQRVTLRCSPRSGDLSVYWYQQSLDQGLQFLIQYYNGEERAKGNILERFSAQQFPDLHSELNLSSLELGDSALYFCASSVETSGGSHEQYFGPGTRLTVT.

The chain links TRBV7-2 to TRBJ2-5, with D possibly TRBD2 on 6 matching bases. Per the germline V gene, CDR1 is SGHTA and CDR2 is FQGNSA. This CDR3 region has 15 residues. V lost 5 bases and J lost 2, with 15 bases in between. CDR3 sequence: CASSRQVRGQETQYF. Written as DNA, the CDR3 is TGTGCCAGCAGCCGACAAGTGCGGGGTCAAGAGACCCAGTACTTC.

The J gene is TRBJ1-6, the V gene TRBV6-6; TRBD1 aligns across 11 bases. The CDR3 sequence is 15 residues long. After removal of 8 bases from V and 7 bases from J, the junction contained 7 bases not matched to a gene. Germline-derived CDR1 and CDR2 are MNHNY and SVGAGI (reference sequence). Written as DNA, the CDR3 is TGTGCCAGCTCCGGGACAGGGGGTACCAATTCACCCCTCCACTTT. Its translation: CASSGTGGTNSPLHF.

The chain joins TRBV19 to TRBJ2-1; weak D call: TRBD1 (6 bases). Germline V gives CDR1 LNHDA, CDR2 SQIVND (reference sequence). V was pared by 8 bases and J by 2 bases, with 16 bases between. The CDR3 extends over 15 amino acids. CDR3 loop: CASRNRVGTYNEQFF. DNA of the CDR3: TGTGCCAGTCGTAACAGGGTAGGCACCTACAATGAGCAGTTCTTC.

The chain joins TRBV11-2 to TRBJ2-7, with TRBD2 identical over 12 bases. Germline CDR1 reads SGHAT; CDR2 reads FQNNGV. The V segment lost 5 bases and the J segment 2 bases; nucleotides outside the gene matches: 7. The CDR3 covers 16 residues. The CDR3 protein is CASSERGLAGTYEQYF. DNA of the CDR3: TGTGCCAGCAGCGAACGTGGACTAGCGGGGACCTACGAGCAGTACTTC. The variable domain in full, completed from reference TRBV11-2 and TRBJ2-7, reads EAGVAQSPRYKIIEKRQSVAFWCNPISGHATLYWYQQILGQGPKLLIQFQNNGVVDDSQLPKDRFSAERLKGVDSTLKIQPAKLEDSAVYLCASSERGLAGTYEQYFGPGTRLTVT.

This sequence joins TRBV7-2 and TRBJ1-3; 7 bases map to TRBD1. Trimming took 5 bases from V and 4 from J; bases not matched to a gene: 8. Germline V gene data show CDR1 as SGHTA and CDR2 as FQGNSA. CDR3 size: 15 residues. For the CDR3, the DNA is TGTGCCAGCAGCCCGGAAGGGGGCCGGGGAAACACCATATATTTT. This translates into CASSPEGGRGNTIYF. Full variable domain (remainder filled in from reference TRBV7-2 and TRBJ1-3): GAGVSQSPSNKVTEKGKDVELRCDPISGHTALYWYRQSLGQGLEFLIYFQGNSAPDKSGLPSDRFSAERTGGSVSTLTIQRTQQEDSAVYLCASSPEGGRGNTIYFGEGSWLTVV.

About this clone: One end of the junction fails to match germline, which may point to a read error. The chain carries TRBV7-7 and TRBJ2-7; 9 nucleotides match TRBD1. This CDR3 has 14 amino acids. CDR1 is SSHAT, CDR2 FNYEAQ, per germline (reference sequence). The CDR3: CASSMGQGNYEQYF. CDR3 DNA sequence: TGTGCTAGCAGCATGGGACAGGGAAACTACGAGCAGTACTTC.

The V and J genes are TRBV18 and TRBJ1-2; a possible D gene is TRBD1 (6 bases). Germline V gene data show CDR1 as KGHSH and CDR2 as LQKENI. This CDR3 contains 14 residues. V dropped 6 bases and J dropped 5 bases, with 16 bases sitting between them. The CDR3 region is CASSLQAGQYGYTF. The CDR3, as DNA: TGTGCCAGCTCCCTTCAGGCCGGACAGTATGGCTACACCTTC.

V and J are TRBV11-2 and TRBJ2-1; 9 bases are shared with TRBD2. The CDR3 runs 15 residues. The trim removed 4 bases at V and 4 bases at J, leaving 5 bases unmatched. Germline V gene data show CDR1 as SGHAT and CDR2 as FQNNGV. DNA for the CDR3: TGTGCCAGCAGCTCTCTGGCGGGGGGGTACAATGAGCAGTTCTTC. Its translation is CASSSLAGGYNEQFF. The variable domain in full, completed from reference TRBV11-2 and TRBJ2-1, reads EAGVAQSPRYKIIEKRQSVAFWCNPISGHATLYWYQQILGQGPKLLIQFQNNGVVDDSQLPKDRFSAERLKGVDSTLKIQPAKLEDSAVYLCASSSLAGGYNEQFFGPGTRLTVL.

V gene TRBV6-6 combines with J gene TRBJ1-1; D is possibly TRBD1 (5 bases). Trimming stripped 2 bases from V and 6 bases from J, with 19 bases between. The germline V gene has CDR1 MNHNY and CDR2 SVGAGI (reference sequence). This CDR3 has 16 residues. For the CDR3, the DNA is TGTGCCAGCAGTTACCTTCCAGGGTTTTCGGTCCCTGAAGCTTTCTTT. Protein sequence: CASSYLPGFSVPEAFF.

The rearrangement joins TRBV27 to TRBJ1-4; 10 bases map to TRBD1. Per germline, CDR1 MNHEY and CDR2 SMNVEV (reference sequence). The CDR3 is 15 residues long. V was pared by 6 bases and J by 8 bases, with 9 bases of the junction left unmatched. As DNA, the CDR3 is TGTGCCAGCAGCTCCGGACAGGGGGTAAGGGAAAAACTGTTTTTT. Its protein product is CASSSGQGVREKLFF.

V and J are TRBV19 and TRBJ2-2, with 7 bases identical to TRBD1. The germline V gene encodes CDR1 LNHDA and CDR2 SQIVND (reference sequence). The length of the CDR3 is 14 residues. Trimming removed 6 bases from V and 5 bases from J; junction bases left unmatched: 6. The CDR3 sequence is CASSYRGGTGELFF. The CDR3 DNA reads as TGTGCCAGTAGCTACAGGGGCGGGACCGGGGAGCTGTTTTTT. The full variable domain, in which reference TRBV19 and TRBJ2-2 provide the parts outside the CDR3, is DGGITQSPKYLFRKEGQNVTLSCEQNLNHDAMYWYRQDPGQGLRLIYYSQIVNDFQKGDIAEGYSVSREKKESFPLTVTSAQKNPTAFYLCASSYRGGTGELFFGEGSRLTVL.

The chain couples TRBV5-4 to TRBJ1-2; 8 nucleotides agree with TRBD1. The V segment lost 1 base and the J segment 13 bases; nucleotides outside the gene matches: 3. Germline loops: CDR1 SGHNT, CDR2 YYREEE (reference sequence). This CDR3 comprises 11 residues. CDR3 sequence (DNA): TGTGCCAGCAGCTTGCAGGGGGCAAGCACCTTC. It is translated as CASSLQGASTF.

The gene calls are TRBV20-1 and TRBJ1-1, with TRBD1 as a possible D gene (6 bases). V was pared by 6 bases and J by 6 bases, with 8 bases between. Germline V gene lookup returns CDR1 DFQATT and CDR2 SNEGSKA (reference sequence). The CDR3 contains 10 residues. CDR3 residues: CSARQAEAFF. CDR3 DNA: TGCAGTGCCAGACAGGCTGAAGCTTTCTTT.